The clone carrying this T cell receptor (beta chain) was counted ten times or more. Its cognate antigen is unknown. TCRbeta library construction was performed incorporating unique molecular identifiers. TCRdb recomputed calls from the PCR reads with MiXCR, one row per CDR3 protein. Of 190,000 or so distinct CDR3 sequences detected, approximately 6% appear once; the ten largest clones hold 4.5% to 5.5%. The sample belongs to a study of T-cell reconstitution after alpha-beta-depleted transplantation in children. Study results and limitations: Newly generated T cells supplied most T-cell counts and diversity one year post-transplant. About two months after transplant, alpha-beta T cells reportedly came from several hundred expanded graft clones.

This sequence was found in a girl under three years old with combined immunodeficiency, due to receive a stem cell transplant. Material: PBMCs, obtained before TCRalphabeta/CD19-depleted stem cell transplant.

The CDR3 protein is CASSPFTGLSNQPQHF. The CDR3 region has the DNA TGTGCCAGCAGCCCGTTCACAGGTCTTAGCAATCAGCCCCAGCATTTT. This sequence joins TRBV7-2 and TRBJ1-5, with D possibly matching TRBD1 (5 bases). The CDR3 length is 16 residues. Germline-derived CDR1 and CDR2 are SGHTA and FQGNSA. Trimming took off 5 bases at V and 0 bases at J, with 14 bases between the two ends. Full variable domain (rest looked up from reference TRBV7-2 and TRBJ1-5): GAGVSQSPSNKVTEKGKDVELRCDPISGHTALYWYRQSLGQGLEFLIYFQGNSAPDKSGLPSDRFSAERTGGSVSTLTIQRTQQEDSAVYLCASSPFTGLSNQPQHFGDGTRLSIL.